The 31 T cell receptor beta chains listed next were all sequenced from one sample in a study of response to subunit inactivated influenza vaccine. TCRdb reprocessed the RT-PCR reads with MiXCR, giving one entry per CDR3 protein. The sample shows 530,000 or so distinct CDR3 sequences, 12% of them seen only once. The sample was PBMCs from blood, taken on the day of vaccination. Receptors originate from a man between 50 and 59 years old who received an inactivated influenza vaccine.

The sample holds a few counts of this clonotype. This chain connects TRBV10-1 to TRBJ2-2; D call uncertain. The CDR3 contains 13 residues. CDR1 WNHNN and CDR2 SYGVQD come from the germline V gene (reference sequence). V was pared by 10 bases and J by 5 bases, with 14 bases between. This CDR3 reads CATRNELTGELFF. In nucleotides, the CDR3 is TGCGCCACCCGAAACGAGTTAACCGGGGAGCTGTTTTTT.

This clonotype was observed many times. The genes are TRBV20-1 and TRBJ2-1; TRBD2 agrees at 15 bases. This CDR3 has 12 amino acids. CDR1 and CDR2 from the germline V gene are DFQATT and SNEGSKA (reference sequence). As DNA, the CDR3 is TGCAGGGGACTAGCGGGAGGAAGCGAGCAGTTCTTC. It translates to CRGLAGGSEQFF.

This sequence joins TRBV20-1 and TRBJ2-5; a possible D gene is TRBD2 (6 bases). Germline CDR1 and CDR2: DFQATT and SNEGSKA (reference sequence). V was shortened by 6 bases and J by 5 bases, with 19 bases between the two germline ends. This CDR3 spans 14 amino acids. The CDR3, as DNA: TGCAGTGCCCCCTTCCCCGGGACTCCTGAGACCCAGTACTTC. This encodes CSAPFPGTPETQYF.

The sample holds a few counts of this clonotype. The V gene is TRBV5-1, the J gene TRBJ2-1; TRBD1 aligns across 7 bases. Germline assignment: CDR1 SGHRS and CDR2 YFSETQ. J was trimmed by 2 bases and V by 1 base; bases with no gene match: 12. The CDR3 contains 18 residues. CDR3 region: CASSLTLYRGLAYNEQFF. The CDR3 bases are TGCGCCAGCAGCTTGACCTTATACAGGGGTCTCGCCTACAATGAGCAGTTCTTC. Full variable domain (missing parts from reference TRBV5-1 and TRBJ2-1): KAGVTQTPRYLIKTRGQQVTLSCSPISGHRSVSWYQQTPGQGLQFLFEYFSETQRNKGNFPGRFSGRQFSNSRSEMNVSTLELGDSALYLCASSLTLYRGLAYNEQFFGPGTRLTVL.

The J gene is TRBJ2-7, the V gene TRBV12-3 or TRBV12-4; D not certain. The CDR3 runs 12 residues. Between the trimmed V and J ends, which lost 5 bases and 3 bases, there was a span of 8 bases. The CDR3 reads CASSPRIYEQYF. As DNA, the CDR3 is TGTGCCAGCAGTCCCCGGATCTACGAGCAGTACTTC.

The rearrangement joins TRBV28 to TRBJ2-4; D is perhaps TRBD2 (7 bases). With the DNA end fitting TRBJ2-1 better, the J assignment may be wrong. The germline gives CDR1 MDHEN, CDR2 SYDVKM. The CDR3 contains 17 residues. The CDR3 nucleotides read TGTGCCAGCAGTTTGGTTGCAGGGGAGGGAGCCAAAAACATTCAGTTCTTC. It yields the protein CASSLVAGEGAKNIQFF.

V gene TRBV5-1 combines with J gene TRBJ2-7, with 9 nucleotides matching TRBD1. V was clipped by 2 bases and J by 3 bases; unmatched bases: 3. The germline CDR1 and CDR2 sequences are SGHRS and YFSETQ. The length of the CDR3 is 14 residues. CDR3 coding DNA: TGCGCCAGCAGCTTCGGGACAGGGCTCTACGAGCAGTACTTC. It translates to CASSFGTGLYEQYF.

This chain connects TRBV15 to TRBJ1-5, with D maybe TRBD1 (6 bases). The germline CDR1 and CDR2 sequences are LNHNV and YYDKDF (reference sequence). CDR3 length equals 17 residues. Trimming shortened V by 0 bases and J by 1 base, and 13 bases separated the two germline ends. Here the CDR3 DNA reads TGTGCCACCAGCAGAGATGGGGGGGCGCGCAGCAATCAGCCCCAGCATTTT. Translated: CATSRDGGARSNQPQHF.

V and J are TRBV28 and TRBJ2-2; 7 bases map to TRBD2. V dropped 6 bases and J dropped 6; count of bases not matched to a gene: 4. In germline, CDR1 is MDHEN, CDR2 SYDVKM. This CDR3 is 13 amino acids long. CDR3: CASSPGGAGELFF. The DNA of the CDR3 is TGTGCCAGCAGCCCGGGGGGAGCCGGGGAGCTGTTTTTT.

V gene TRBV7-9 combines with J gene TRBJ2-1, with 9 nucleotides matching TRBD2. Trimming removed 1 base from V and 4 bases from J; junction bases left unmatched: 5. This CDR3 is 16 amino acids long. The germline gives CDR1 SEHNR, CDR2 FQNEAQ (reference sequence). CDR3 sequence (DNA): TGTGCCAGCAGCTTAGTTAGGCGGGAGGGATACAATGAGCAGTTCTTC. Its translation: CASSLVRREGYNEQFF.

This sequence joins TRBV5-1 and TRBJ2-3; 12 nucleotides align to TRBD2. The length of the CDR3 is 17 residues. Trimming took 4 bases from V and 3 from J; bases not matched to a gene: 9. Germline assignment: CDR1 SGHRS and CDR2 YFSETQ. The CDR3 DNA reads TGCGCCAGCAGCCCAGGGCTAGCGGGAGGGCCGACAGATACGCAGTATTTT. Protein: CASSPGLAGGPTDTQYF.

The table lists this clonotype with a few counts. The J gene is TRBJ2-3, the V gene TRBV4-3, with D unclear. Trimming pared 2 bases from V and 0 bases from J, leaving 6 bases between. The CDR3 consists of 14 residues. CDR1 is LGHNA, CDR2 YSLEER, per germline. The CDR3 region has the DNA TGCGCCAGCAGCCAATTATCTAGCACAGATACGCAGTATTTT. Its protein product is CASSQLSSTDTQYF.

The chain links TRBV6-2 or TRBV6-3 to TRBJ2-1; D remains unclear. The germline V gene encodes CDR1 MNHEY and CDR2 SVGEGT. Trimming shortened V by 7 bases and J by 4 bases, and 20 bases separated the two germline ends. The CDR3 runs to 16 residues. The CDR3 reads CASNEALGIWYNEQFF. In nucleotides, the CDR3 is TGTGCCAGCAACGAGGCTCTTGGGATTTGGTACAATGAGCAGTTCTTC.

There are a few counts of this clonotype. The chain is built from TRBV7-6 and TRBJ2-3; 14 bases line up with TRBD2. Germline-derived CDR1 and CDR2 are SGHVS and FNYEAQ. The CDR3 sequence is 19 residues long. V dropped 4 bases and J dropped 0; count of bases not matched to a gene: 9. CDR3 DNA sequence: TGTGCCAGCAGCTCGCCGACTAGCGGGGGGGATTATAGCACAGATACGCAGTATTTT. This gives the protein CASSSPTSGGDYSTDTQYF.

This rearrangement joins TRBV6-1 to TRBJ2-5; 11 positions agree with TRBD1. CDR3 length: 16 amino acids. Germline CDR1 reads MNHNS; CDR2 reads SASEGT. Germline trimming cut 9 bases from V and 1 base from J; bases unmatched to any gene: 10. The CDR3 DNA is TGTGCCAGTGGGGCTCCCGGGACAGGGGGCCAAGAGACCCAGTACTTC. This sequence encodes CASGAPGTGGQETQYF.

On this clonotype: A read error may be the cause here, since a much bigger clone is one base away. V and J are TRBV3-1 and TRBJ1-5, with D possibly matching TRBD1 (5 bases). The germline V gene has CDR1 LGHDT and CDR2 YNNKEL (reference sequence). CDR3 length equals 15 residues. The V gene lost 1 base and the J gene lost 4 bases, with 11 bases spanning the gap. The CDR3 DNA reads TGTGCCAGCAGCCAAGGCGGGACGATTAATCAGCCCCAGCATTTT. Translating it yields CASSQGGTINQPQHF.

There are a few counts of this clonotype. The chain joins TRBV27 to TRBJ1-1; a weak D match, TRBD1 (6 bases). V was shortened by 11 bases and J by 1 base, with 14 bases between the two germline ends. Germline V lookup: CDR1 MNHEY, CDR2 SMNVEV (reference sequence). There are 13 residues in the CDR3. CDR3 sequence reads: CACSGAPNTEAFF. The CDR3 region has the DNA TGTGCCTGTTCAGGGGCCCCGAACACTGAAGCTTTCTTT.

Points on this clonotype: The germline gene is not matched at one end of the junction; a read error may be the cause. The rearrangement uses TRBV12-3 or TRBV12-4 and TRBJ1-2; D possibly corresponds to TRBD1 (6 bases). This CDR3 has 18 residues. CDR3 nucleotides: TGTGCCATCAGGGGCACCGACCGCTTTGGCTTTTTTAACTACGGCTACACCTTC. Residues: CAIRGTDRFGFFNYGYTF.

The V call is TRBV12-3 or TRBV12-4, the J call TRBJ1-1; the D is unclear. V lost 8 bases to trimming and J lost 0 bases, with 13 bases between them. This CDR3 region has 14 residues. In DNA, the CDR3 is TGTGCCAGCCATCAGGCTCCGGTGAACACTGAAGCTTTCTTT. Protein: CASHQAPVNTEAFF.

The chain recombines TRBV4-1 with TRBJ2-3; D uncertain. The CDR3 length is 15 residues. Germline V CDR1 and CDR2: MGHRA, YSYEKL. Trimming took 0 bases from V and 5 from J, leaving 12 bases between them. The CDR3 DNA is TGCGCCAGCAGCCAAGAGAGGCACTCCGGAGATACGCAGTATTTT. This sequence encodes CASSQERHSGDTQYF.

This clonotype was picked up a small number of times. CDR3 sequence reads: CASSSGQGLAEAFF. For the CDR3, the DNA is TGCGCCAGCAGCTCGGGACAGGGGCTGGCTGAAGCTTTCTTT. The chain uses TRBV5-1 and TRBJ1-1; 10 bases match TRBD1. The CDR3 contains 14 residues. Germline V gene data show CDR1 as SGHRS and CDR2 as YFSETQ. The V gene end was trimmed by 3 bases and the J gene end by 6 bases; junction bases not matched to a gene: 5.

In this sample, this clonotype turned up a few times. The chain is built from TRBV12-3 or TRBV12-4 and TRBJ2-3; unclear D gene. V lost 8 bases and J lost 5, with 8 bases in between. The CDR3 loop spans 11 amino acids. The CDR3, as DNA: TGTGCCAGCGCCCGAGGAGATACGCAGTATTTT. It is translated as CASARGDTQYF.

This clonotype was detected many times. The chain uses TRBV6-1 and TRBJ2-7, with D possibly matching TRBD1 (5 bases). V lost 5 bases, J lost 3 bases, and 14 bases lay in between. CDR1 is MNHNS, CDR2 SASEGT, per germline. This CDR3 spans 14 amino acids. The CDR3 here is CASSLRQSYYEQYF. CDR3 DNA sequence: TGTGCCAGCAGTCTTAGACAGAGCTACTACGAGCAGTACTTC.

This clonotype has a handful of counts. The chain joins TRBV7-9 to TRBJ2-1; TRBD1 aligns across 7 bases. This CDR3 spans 14 amino acids. After removal of 5 bases from V and 4 bases from J, the junction contained 5 bases not matched to a gene. CDR1 and CDR2 from the germline V gene are SEHNR and FQNEAQ (reference sequence). In DNA, the CDR3 is TGTGCCAGCAGCATGACGGACAGGTACAATGAGCAGTTCTTC. This gives the protein CASSMTDRYNEQFF.

The chain uses TRBV12-3 or TRBV12-4 and TRBJ2-1; 9 nucleotides match TRBD2. J lost 2 bases, V lost 6 bases, and 5 bases had no gene match. The CDR3 is 15 amino acids. CDR3 region: CASRPAGGAYNEQFF. In DNA form, the CDR3 reads TGTGCCAGCAGGCCAGCGGGGGGAGCCTACAATGAGCAGTTCTTC.

This clonotype has a count of ten or more. This chain joins TRBV27 and TRBJ2-3; 10 bases are shared with TRBD2. Trimming took 7 bases from V and 2 from J; bases not matched to a gene: 3. Germline loops: CDR1 MNHEY, CDR2 SMNVEV (reference sequence). CDR3 length: 14 residues. The CDR3: CASKRGGLTDTQYF. As DNA, the CDR3 is TGTGCCAGCAAGCGGGGGGGCCTCACAGATACGCAGTATTTT.

This chain joins TRBV12-3 or TRBV12-4 and TRBJ1-2, with 8 positions matching TRBD1. The CDR3 has 15 residues. V lost 5 bases, J lost 5 bases, and 10 bases stayed unmatched. The CDR3 spells CASSTRWTGWYGYTF. The CDR3 DNA follows: TGTGCCAGCAGTACGCGATGGACAGGGTGGTATGGCTACACCTTC.

This clonotype came up a few times. The chain uses TRBV7-8 and TRBJ2-2; tentative D call: TRBD2 (5 bases). Trimming left V 5 bases short and J 3 bases short, with 13 bases between. This CDR3 is 15 amino acids long. In germline, CDR1 is SGHVS, CDR2 FQNEAQ. As DNA, the CDR3 is TGTGCCAGCAGCCCCGAAGAGGGTGACACCGGGGAGCTGTTTTTT. Translation: CASSPEEGDTGELFF.

This clonotype was observed a few times. V usage is TRBV25-1 and J usage is TRBJ2-2; 11 bases align to TRBD1. From germline, CDR1 is MGHDK and CDR2 SYGVNS. The trim removed 2 bases at V and 9 bases at J, leaving 2 bases unmatched. This CDR3 is 14 amino acids long. CDR3 coding DNA: TGTGCCAGCAGTGAAGGGACAGGGGGACGGGAGCTGTTTTTT. This sequence encodes CASSEGTGGRELFF.

This clonotype was detected only a few times. CDR3 nucleotides: TGTGCCAGCAGCGCTACTAGCGGGACCTACAATGAGCAGTTCTTC. Translated: CASSATSGTYNEQFF. This chain links TRBV6-1 with TRBJ2-1, with 10 bases that match TRBD2. The V and J ends lost 6 bases and 2 bases, in that order; junction bases with no gene match: 4. Per the germline V gene, CDR1 is MNHNS and CDR2 is SASEGT. This CDR3 is built from 15 residues.

The V gene is TRBV6-2 or TRBV6-3, the J gene TRBJ2-7; the D gene is possibly TRBD2 (6 bases). This CDR3 is built from 18 residues. Germline-derived CDR1 and CDR2 are MNHEY and SVGEGT. V was clipped by 1 base and J by 3 bases, with 22 bases between them. The DNA of the CDR3 is TGTGCCAGCAGTTACTGGAGGACGATTAGCGGAAGGCTCTACGAGCAGTACTTC. It encodes CASSYWRTISGRLYEQYF.